This is a list of T cell receptor beta chains from one sample in a study of shared clonotypes between healthy human individuals. Here immunoSEQ multiplex PCR was the method, and the copy in TCRdb shows in-frame clones only, minus some. The sample has approximately 2.1 million clones, over 90% seen once. What was sequenced was naive CD4+ T cells from PBMCs. These receptors came from a man in his late teens or twenties in good health. Some clones in this sample may be carry-over from other donors' samples. The CDR3 runs from the conserved cysteine through the conserved F or W. The D gene is left open where the match is weak. Clone size, where shown, is once, few, many, or a class for clones that have expanded.

V: TRBV5-1; J: TRBJ2-5; D: TRBD2; size: once; CDR3: CASSWLAGGPRETQYF; DNA: TGCGCCAGCAGCTGGTTGGCGGGAGGGCCTCGGGAGACCCAGTACTTC
V: TRBV28; J: TRBJ2-7; D: TRBD1; size: -; CDR3: CASSPWTGNSYEQYF; DNA: TGTGCCAGCAGCCCATGGACAGGGAACTCCTACGAGCAGTACTTC
V: TRBV6-7; J: TRBJ2-7; D: -; size: -; CDR3: CASTKGGGPTYEQYF; DNA: TGTGCCAGTACTAAGGGGGGAGGGCCTACCTACGAGCAGTACTTC
V: TRBV5-4; J: TRBJ2-1; D: TRBD2; size: -; CDR3: CASSSGTSGYNEQFF; DNA: TGTGCCAGCAGCTCCGGGACTAGCGGATACAATGAGCAGTTCTTC
V: TRBV18; J: TRBJ2-7; D: -; size: -; CDR3: CASSPSARGDYEQYF; DNA: TGTGCCAGCTCACCATCAGCCAGGGGGGACTACGAGCAGTACTTC
V: TRBV28; J: TRBJ1-3; D: TRBD1; size: -; CDR3: CASSLWTGASGNTIYF; DNA: TGTGCCAGCAGTCTCTGGACAGGGGCTAGTGGAAACACCATATATTTT
V: TRBV7-3; J: TRBJ2-3; D: -; size: -; CDR3: CASSFTRTDTQYF; DNA: TGTGCCAGCAGCTTCACCCGCACAGATACGCAGTATTTT
V: TRBV6-1; J: TRBJ2-1; D: TRBD1; size: -; CDR3: CASSGGGLGDEQFF; DNA: TGTGCCAGCAGTGGAGGGGGCCTCGGGGATGAGCAGTTCTTC
V: TRBV28; J: TRBJ2-3; D: -; size: -; CDR3: CASRRQGETQYF; DNA: TGTGCCAGCAGACGCCAGGGAGAGACGCAGTATTTT
V: TRBV4-3; J: TRBJ2-2; D: -; size: -; CDR3: CASSQGRGRGHTGELFF; DNA: TGCGCCAGCAGCCAAGGGAGGGGAAGGGGACACACCGGGGAGCTGTTTTTT
V: TRBV5-4; J: TRBJ2-7; D: TRBD2; size: -; CDR3: CASSLSGLAGGPREQYF; DNA: TGTGCCAGCAGCTTGTCCGGACTAGCGGGAGGGCCTCGGGAGCAGTACTTC
V: TRBV4-1; J: TRBJ2-1; D: TRBD2; size: -; CDR3: CASSQLRTSGRNEQFF; DNA: TGCGCCAGCAGCCAACTCCGGACTAGCGGGAGGAATGAGCAGTTCTTC
V: TRBV5-4; J: TRBJ2-1; D: TRBD2; size: -; CDR3: CASRSSGGTYNEQFF; DNA: TGTGCCAGCAGATCCAGCGGGGGAACTTACAATGAGCAGTTCTTC
V: TRBV5-1; J: TRBJ1-3; D: TRBD1; size: -; CDR3: CASSSGGPGNTIYF; DNA: TGCGCCAGCAGCTCAGGGGGTCCTGGAAACACCATATATTTT
V: TRBV19; J: TRBJ2-6; D: -; size: -; CDR3: CASSIVYGWGTGANVLTF; DNA: TGTGCCAGTAGTATTGTTTACGGTTGGGGGACCGGGGCCAACGTCCTGACTTTC
V: TRBV5-4; J: TRBJ2-3; D: -; size: once; CDR3: CASSLGGAWSTDTQYF; DNA: TGTGCCAGCAGCTTGGGGGGGGCCTGGAGCACAGATACGCAGTATTTT
V: TRBV19; J: TRBJ2-7; D: -; size: -; CDR3: CASSIRQNYEQYF; DNA: TGTGCCAGTAGTATTCGGCAGAACTACGAGCAGTACTTC
V: TRBV10-3; J: TRBJ1-2; D: -; size: once; CDR3: CAISSPADYGYTF; DNA: TGTGCCATCAGTTCCCCGGCGGACTATGGCTACACCTTC
V: TRBV30; J: TRBJ2-5; D: -; size: -; CDR3: CAWSVGVRETQYF; DNA: TGTGCCTGGAGTGTGGGGGTGAGGGAGACCCAGTACTTC
V: TRBV28; J: TRBJ2-7; D: TRBD1; size: once; CDR3: CASSIPGQGIYEQYF; DNA: TGTGCCAGCAGTATTCCGGGACAGGGTATTTACGAGCAGTACTTC
V: TRBV27; J: TRBJ2-7; D: TRBD2; size: -; CDR3: CASSSLRLAGGYSSSYEQYF; DNA: TGTGCCAGCAGTTCTCTACGACTAGCGGGAGGGTACTCCTCCTCCTACGAGCAGTACTTC
V: TRBV28; J: TRBJ1-5; D: -; size: -; CDR3: CASSLSSRGDQPQHF; DNA: TGTGCCAGCAGTTTAAGTTCACGAGGGGACCAGCCCCAGCATTTT
V: TRBV2; J: TRBJ2-1; D: TRBD2; size: -; CDR3: CASGNRGGVVNEQFF; DNA: TGTGCCAGCGGCAACCGTGGGGGGGTGGTCAATGAGCAGTTCTTC
V: TRBV6-1; J: TRBJ1-1; D: -; size: -; CDR3: CASSEVWGLGTEAFF; DNA: TGTGCCAGCAGTGAAGTTTGGGGGTTGGGCACTGAAGCTTTCTTT
V: TRBV30; J: TRBJ2-1; D: -; size: -; CDR3: CAWSVRYRYNEQFF; DNA: TGTGCCTGGAGTGTACGGTACAGGTACAATGAGCAGTTCTTC
V: TRBV7-7; J: TRBJ2-5; D: -; size: -; CDR3: CASSFNREETQYF; DNA: TGTGCCAGCAGCTTCAACAGGGAGGAGACCCAGTACTTC
V: TRBV7-9; J: TRBJ2-7; D: -; size: -; CDR3: CASSQRGMGSYEQYF; DNA: TGTGCCAGCAGCCAAAGGGGGATGGGCTCCTACGAGCAGTACTTC
V: TRBV4-1; J: TRBJ2-7; D: TRBD1; size: -; CDR3: CASSPRTTGGESYEQYF; DNA: TGCGCCAGCAGCCCACGGACGACAGGGGGCGAATCCTACGAGCAGTACTTC
V: TRBV4-2; J: TRBJ1-3; D: -; size: -; CDR3: CASSQGPEYSGNTIYF; DNA: TGTGCCAGCAGCCAAGGGCCAGAATACTCTGGAAACACCATATATTTT
V: TRBV6-1; J: TRBJ2-3; D: TRBD2; size: -; CDR3: CASSLTSGNTDTQYF; DNA: TGTGCCAGCAGCCTGACTAGCGGAAACACAGATACGCAGTATTTT
V: TRBV4-2; J: TRBJ2-7; D: -; size: -; CDR3: CASSQDRSERTLTYEQYF; DNA: TGTGCCAGCAGCCAAGATCGTTCGGAAAGAACACTTACCTACGAGCAGTACTTC
V: TRBV28; J: TRBJ2-7; D: -; size: -; CDR3: CASSLPRTPYEQYF; DNA: TGTGCCAGCAGTTTACCCCGGACACCCTACGAGCAGTACTTC
V: TRBV2; J: TRBJ2-3; D: -; size: -; CDR3: CASSVSLQGGADTQYF; DNA: TGTGCCAGCAGTGTGAGCCTACAGGGCGGAGCAGATACGCAGTATTTT
V: TRBV19; J: TRBJ1-4; D: -; size: -; CDR3: CASSSGTVREKLFF; DNA: TGTGCCAGTAGCTCCGGGACGGTCCGTGAAAAACTGTTTTTT
V: TRBV18; J: TRBJ2-1; D: -; size: few; CDR3: CASSLTGTEQFF; DNA: TGTGCCAGCTCACTTACCGGGACAGAGCAGTTCTTC
V: TRBV5-6; J: TRBJ2-7; D: -; size: -; CDR3: CASATGDGPYEQYF; DNA: TGTGCCAGCGCCACGGGGGACGGACCCTACGAGCAGTACTTC
V: TRBV7-2; J: TRBJ2-5; D: -; size: -; CDR3: CASSGAAPETQYF; DNA: TGTGCCAGCAGCGGGGCCGCCCCCGAGACCCAGTACTTC
V: TRBV27; J: TRBJ2-5; D: -; size: -; CDR3: CASSLQGSQETQYF; DNA: TGTGCCAGCAGTTTACAGGGGAGCCAAGAGACCCAGTACTTC
V: TRBV18; J: TRBJ1-5; D: TRBD1; size: -; CDR3: CASSDGQGGNQPQHF; DNA: TGTGCCAGCTCCGATGGACAGGGGGGAAATCAGCCCCAGCATTTT
V: TRBV5-8; J: TRBJ2-1; D: TRBD1; size: -; CDR3: CANKQGYDYNEQFF; DNA: TGTGCCAACAAACAGGGGTACGACTACAATGAGCAGTTCTTC
V: TRBV28; J: TRBJ1-5; D: -; size: few; CDR3: CASSLSDQPQHF; DNA: TGTGCCAGCAGTTTGTCTGATCAGCCCCAGCATTTT
V: TRBV7-2; J: TRBJ1-5; D: TRBD1; size: -; CDR3: CASSSQRQGDGQPQHF; DNA: TGTGCCAGCAGCTCCCAACGACAGGGGGATGGACAGCCCCAGCATTTT
V: TRBV19; J: TRBJ1-1; D: -; size: -; CDR3: CASSIGRVGGGTEAFF; DNA: TGTGCCAGTAGTATTGGCCGTGTGGGGGGCGGCACTGAAGCTTTCTTT
V: TRBV28; J: TRBJ1-5; D: TRBD1; size: -; CDR3: CASSPDRGGQPQHF; DNA: TGTGCCAGCAGTCCGGACAGGGGCGGTCAGCCCCAGCATTTT
V: TRBV9; J: TRBJ2-1; D: -; size: -; CDR3: CASSVAQYNEQFF; DNA: TGTGCCAGCAGCGTAGCCCAATACAATGAGCAGTTCTTC
V: TRBV7-3; J: TRBJ1-2; D: -; size: -; CDR3: CASIPGQLSYGYTF; DNA: TGTGCCAGCATTCCTGGACAGCTATCCTATGGCTACACCTTC
V: TRBV10-3; J: TRBJ2-7; D: -; size: -; CDR3: CAISDLYEQYF; DNA: TGTGCCATCAGCGACTTGTACGAGCAGTACTTC
V: TRBV9; J: TRBJ2-5; D: -; size: -; CDR3: CASSVREETQYF; DNA: TGTGCCAGCAGCGTGAGGGAAGAGACCCAGTACTTC